Listed here is a single TCR beta chain. Its antigen specificity is not known. No base quality values were provided; no much bigger clone lies one nucleotide off. The record originates from a study of CD8 T cells in ankylosing spondylitis (dated by TCRdb to 2017 to 2019). Regarding the research as a whole: T cell receptor beta repertoires were profiled in healthy donors and ankylosing spondylitis patients so that disease-linked TCR variants could be found. Samples of peripheral blood were taken, and for ankylosing spondylitis patients, synovial fluid was collected as well. The full study cohort was made up of 25 ankylosing spondylitis patients and fewer than 120 healthy donors. Broader findings and caveats from the paper: Blood from ankylosing spondylitis patients appeared to be characterized by a TCR beta motif made up of several highly homologous amino acid variants. According to the report, matched synovial fluid samples from ankylosing spondylitis patients were significantly enriched for the disease-linked clones. Some motif variants had previously been reported in the synovial fluid and blood of reactive arthritis patients, which suggests shared mechanisms of disease initiation. A CD8+ phenotype was shown by the disease-linked clones, which were found at relatively low frequencies in peripheral blood.

The germline V gene encodes CDR1 SGHRS and CDR2 YFSETQ. From cysteine to phenylalanine, the CDR3 is 13 amino acids long. The entry retains the CDR3 DNA only, 39 bases that are in frame from base 1. Trimming costs V 6 bases and J 3 bases, and their ends lie 12 bases apart. Sequencing was carried out with an Illumina HiSeq 2500. Quantitative 5'-RACE with molecular barcodes was the method used to prepare the TCR beta libraries. The paper's data handling went like this. A new computational method based on a probabilistic model of VDJ rearrangement was used to identify disease-linked TCR variants. TCRdb applied fastp at Q25 and MiXCR to the public reads, then kept only in-frame beta chains. Each CDR3 protein appears once, grouped with its most common genes and DNA. The V and J calls were not made by the authors but by TCRdb's processing. The sample has roughly 470,000 distinct CDR3 sequences on record, roughly 26% of them singletons. The ten largest clonotypes hold under 0.9% of the sample.

Specimen: blood, either unsorted or a sorted T cell fraction (not recorded which). Rearrangement joined TRBV5-1 to TRBJ1-2; no D gene is confidently identified. The TCR originated in a male donor with ankylosing spondylitis. The sequenced DNA is TGCGCCAGCACTATCCTACCCGACTATGGCTACACCTTC. It encodes CASTILPDYGYTF.